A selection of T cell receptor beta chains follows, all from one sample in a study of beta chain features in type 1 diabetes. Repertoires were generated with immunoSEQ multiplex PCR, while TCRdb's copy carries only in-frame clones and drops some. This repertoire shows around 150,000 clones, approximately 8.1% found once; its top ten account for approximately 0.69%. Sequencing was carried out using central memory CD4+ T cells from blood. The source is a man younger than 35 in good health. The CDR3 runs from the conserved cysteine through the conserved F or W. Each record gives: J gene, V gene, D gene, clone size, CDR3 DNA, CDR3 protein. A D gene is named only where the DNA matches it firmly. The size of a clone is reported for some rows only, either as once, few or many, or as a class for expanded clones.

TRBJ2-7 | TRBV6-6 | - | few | TGTGCCAGCAGGCCAGGTTGGGTGGGGGGCTCCTACGAGCAGTACTTC | CASRPGWVGGSYEQYF
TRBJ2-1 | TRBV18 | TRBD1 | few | TGTGCCAGCTCGCAGGACAGGGGTGACAATGAGCAGTTCTTC | CASSQDRGDNEQFF
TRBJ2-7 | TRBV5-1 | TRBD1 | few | TGCGCCAGCAGCGATCCGACAGGGGCTTTCTACGAGCAGTACTTC | CASSDPTGAFYEQYF
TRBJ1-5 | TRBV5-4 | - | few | TGTGCCAGCAGCTTGGGGGGGCGCAATCAGCCCCAGCATTTT | CASSLGGRNQPQHF
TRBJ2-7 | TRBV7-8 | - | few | TGTGCCAGCGGCGGAGCCTCCTACGAGCAGTACTTC | CASGGASYEQYF
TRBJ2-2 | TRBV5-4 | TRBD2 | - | TGTGCCAGCAGCGCCCGACCCACCATAGCGGGAGGGCTAGGGGAGCTGTTTTTT | CASSARPTIAGGLGELFF
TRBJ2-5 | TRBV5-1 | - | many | TGCGCCAGCAGCTTGGGGAGGGCCGCGGAGACCCAGTACTTC | CASSLGRAAETQYF
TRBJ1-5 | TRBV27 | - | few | TGTGCCAGCAGTTTGGGGCGGGGGGGCAATCAGCCCCAGCATTTT | CASSLGRGGNQPQHF
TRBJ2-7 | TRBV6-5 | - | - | TGTGCCAGCAGTTCGATCCTGAGCGAGCAGTACTTC | CASSSILSEQYF
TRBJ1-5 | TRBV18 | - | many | TGTGCCAGCTCAGCTGGTGGGGGGAATCAGCCCCAGCATTTT | CASSAGGGNQPQHF
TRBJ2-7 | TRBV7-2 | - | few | TGTGCCAGCAGCTTGGTTCGGGACGAGCAGTACTTC | CASSLVRDEQYF
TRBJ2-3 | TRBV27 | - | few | TGTGCCAGCGGCGGCCTTAGCACAGATACGCAGTATTTT | CASGGLSTDTQYF
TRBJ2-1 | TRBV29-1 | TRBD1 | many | TGCAGCGCCCGAGGGGGACAGGGTAACAATGAGCAGTTCTTC | CSARGGQGNNEQFF
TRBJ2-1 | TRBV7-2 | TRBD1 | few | TGTGCCAGCAGCTTAGGGCTCGGGACAGTATACAATGAGCAGTTCTTC | CASSLGLGTVYNEQFF
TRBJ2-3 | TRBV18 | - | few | TGTGCCAGCTCACGCTTGAGGACAGATACGCAGTATTTT | CASSRLRTDTQYF
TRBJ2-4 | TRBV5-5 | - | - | TGTGCCAGCAGCTTGGCGGCATTAGTTCGGGACATAGGGTACTTC | CASSLAALVRDIGYF
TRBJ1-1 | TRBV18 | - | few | TGTGCCAGCTCAGTCAGTGTAGCAAACACTGAAGCTTTCTTT | CASSVSVANTEAFF
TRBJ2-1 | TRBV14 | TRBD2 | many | TGTGCCAGCAGCCAAGGGATTCCACCGGGACTAGCGGGAGTTGAAGATAACAATGAGCAGTTCTTC | CASSQGIPPGLAGVEDNNEQFF
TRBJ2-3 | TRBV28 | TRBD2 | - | TGTGCCAGCATCATGACAGCGGGGACAGATACGCAGTATTTT | CASIMTAGTDTQYF
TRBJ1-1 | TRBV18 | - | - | TGTGCCAGCTCACCGCCGGGACTTACAAGAGGTGAAGCTTTCTTT | CASSPPGLTRGEAFF
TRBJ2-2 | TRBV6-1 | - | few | TGTGCCAGCAGTGAAGCCACTAGTCACGGGGAGCTGTTTTTT | CASSEATSHGELFF
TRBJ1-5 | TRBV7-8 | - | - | TGTGCCAGCAGCCCACTCAATAGCAATCAGCCCCAGCATTTT | CASSPLNSNQPQHF
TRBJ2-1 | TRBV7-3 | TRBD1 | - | TGTGCCAGCAGCTACGGACAGGTTGGCAATGAGCAGTTCTTC | CASSYGQVGNEQFF
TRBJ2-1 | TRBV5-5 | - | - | TGTGCCAGCAGCTTGGGCGTGCTCAATGAGCAGTTCTTC | CASSLGVLNEQFF
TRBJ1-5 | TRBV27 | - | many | TGTGCCAGCAGTTTATCGATGCAGGGGCGGCATCAGCCCCAGCATTTT | CASSLSMQGRHQPQHF
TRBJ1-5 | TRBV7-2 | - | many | TGTGCCAGCAGTCCTGACATCCGTCAGCCCCAGCATTTT | CASSPDIRQPQHF
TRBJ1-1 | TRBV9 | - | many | TGTGCCAGCAGCGTAGGGAGTGGGACAGAAGCTTTCTTT | CASSVGSGTEAFF
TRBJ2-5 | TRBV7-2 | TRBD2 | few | TGTGCCAGCAGCCCGGGACTAGCGGAAAAAGAGACCCAGTACTTC | CASSPGLAEKETQYF
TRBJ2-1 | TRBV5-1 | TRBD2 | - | TGCGCCAGCAGCCTGGGGACTAGCGGAAACAATGAGCAGTTCTTC | CASSLGTSGNNEQFF
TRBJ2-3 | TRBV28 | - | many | TGTGCCACCGTCTACACAGATACGCAGTATTTT | CATVYTDTQYF
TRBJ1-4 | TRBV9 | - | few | TGTGCCAGCAGCGTAGTTCCGGCGGGTATTGAAAAACTGTTTTTT | CASSVVPAGIEKLFF
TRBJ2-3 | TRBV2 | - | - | TGTGCCAGCAGCTGGGGGCGGGATACGCAGTATTTT | CASSWGRDTQYF
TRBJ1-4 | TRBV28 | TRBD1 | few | TGTGCCAGCAGTAGACAGGGGTATGATAATGAAAAACTGTTTTTT | CASSRQGYDNEKLFF
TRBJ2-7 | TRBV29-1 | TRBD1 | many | TGCAGCGTTGAAGAGCCGAAGGGGGCGGCGCAGTACTTC | CSVEEPKGAAQYF
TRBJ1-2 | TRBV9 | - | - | TGTGCCAGCAGCCTTGAGAAAGGGGGAGGCTACACCTTC | CASSLEKGGGYTF
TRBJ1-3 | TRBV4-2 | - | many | TGTGCCAGCAGCCAAGATGTATCGGGGAATGGAAACACCATATATTTT | CASSQDVSGNGNTIYF
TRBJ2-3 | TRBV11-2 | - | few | TGTGCCAGCAGCAAGGGGGGGCTCGACACAGATACGCAGTATTTT | CASSKGGLDTDTQYF
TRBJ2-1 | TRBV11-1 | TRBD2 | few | TGTGCCAGCAGCCCCGGTCTGAGCGGGGGGTCCGATGAGCAGTTCTTC | CASSPGLSGGSDEQFF
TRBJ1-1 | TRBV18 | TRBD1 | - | TGTGCCAGCTCACCCATCCGGGACAGAGGTACTGAAGCTTTCTTT | CASSPIRDRGTEAFF
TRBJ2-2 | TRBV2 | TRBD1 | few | TGTGCCAGCAGTGAGTGGACAGGGAACACCGGGGAGCTGTTTTTT | CASSEWTGNTGELFF
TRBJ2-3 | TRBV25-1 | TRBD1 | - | TGTGCCAGCAGTGATTCCTGGACAGGGGGCATAGATACGCAGTATTTT | CASSDSWTGGIDTQYF
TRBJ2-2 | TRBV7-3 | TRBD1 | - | TGTGCCAGCAGCCCCCTTTACAGGGGTGGCACCGGGGAGCTGTTTTTT | CASSPLYRGGTGELFF
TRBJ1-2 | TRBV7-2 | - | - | TGTGCCAGCAGCTTGAGCGACGGAAGGTCTGGCTACACCTTC | CASSLSDGRSGYTF
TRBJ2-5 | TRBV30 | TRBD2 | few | TGTGCCTGGGGGCGGAGCGGGGGTACCCAAGAGGCCCAGTACTTC | CAWGRSGGTQEAQYF
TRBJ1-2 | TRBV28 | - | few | TGTGCCACGGGAGCAGCGAATGGCTACACCTTC | CATGAANGYTF
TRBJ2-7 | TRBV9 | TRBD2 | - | TGTGCCAGCAGCCCCCGACTAGCGGGGTCCTACGAGCAGTACTTC | CASSPRLAGSYEQYF
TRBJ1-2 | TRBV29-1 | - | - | TGCAGCGTTGAAGTCGGCGGACAAGGAGATGGCTACACCTTC | CSVEVGGQGDGYTF
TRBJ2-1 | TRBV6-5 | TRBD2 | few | TGTGCCAGCAGTCGCACTAGCGGGAGCTTCGGGGAGCAGTTCTTC | CASSRTSGSFGEQFF
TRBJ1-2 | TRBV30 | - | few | TGTGCCTGGAGTTTGGGGGGTAGGGGTGGCTACACCTTC | CAWSLGGRGGYTF
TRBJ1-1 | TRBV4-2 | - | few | TGTGCCAGCAGCCAAGATCCCGGGACACAGAACACTGAAGCTTTCTTT | CASSQDPGTQNTEAFF
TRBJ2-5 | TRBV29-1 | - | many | TGCAGCGTTGTTGACAGCGTGGAGACCCAGTACTTC | CSVVDSVETQYF
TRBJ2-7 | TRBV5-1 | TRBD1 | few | TGCGCCGGCAGCCCGGGACAGGGAGGATACTACGAGCAGTACTTC | CAGSPGQGGYYEQYF